A selection of T cell receptor beta chains follows, all from one sample in a study of blood T cell repertoires in COVID-19. Repertoires were generated with immunoSEQ multiplex PCR, while TCRdb's copy carries only in-frame clones and drops some. Counted here are 160,000 or so clones, around nine tenths occurring once; the ten biggest clones make up about a tenth. Source material: peripheral blood. The source is a woman between 65 and 79 years old with COVID-19, enrolled during active disease. Each CDR3 is given with its conserved first and last residue. A D gene is named only where the DNA matches it firmly. Only part of the rows carry a size: once, few, many, or a class if the clone is expanded.

15	TRBD1	TRBV5-1	TRBJ1-1	few	CASSLITGVNTEAFF	TGCGCCAGCAGCTTGATAACAGGGGTGAACACTGAAGCTTTCTTT
16	TRBD2	TRBV5-4	TRBJ2-4	-	CASSLAYREGGNIQYF	TGTGCCAGCAGCTTGGCTTACCGGGAGGGAGGGAACATTCAGTACTTC
16	TRBD1	TRBV5-1	TRBJ1-1	-	CASSLARSGGDTEAFF	TGCGCCAGCAGCTTGGCCAGGTCAGGGGGCGACACTGAAGCTTTCTTT
14	-	TRBV2	TRBJ1-2	-	CASSERSGQHGYTF	TGTGCCAGCAGTGAAAGGTCAGGGCAGCATGGCTACACCTTC
16	TRBD1	TRBV9	TRBJ2-3	-	CASSGKGAWGFDTQYF	TGTGCCAGCAGCGGGAAGGGGGCCTGGGGTTTTGATACGCAGTATTTT
16	TRBD1	TRBV19	TRBJ1-1	-	CASSIGQGRAGTEAFF	TGTGCCAGTAGTATTGGACAGGGTAGGGCAGGCACTGAAGCTTTCTTT
15	-	TRBV2	TRBJ2-2	-	CASSYYRSNTGELFF	TGTGCCAGCAGTTATTACAGGTCGAACACCGGGGAGCTGTTTTTT
15	-	TRBV3-1/TRBV3-2	TRBJ2-2	few	CASSHQGPNTGELFF	TGTGCCAGCAGCCACCAGGGGCCAAACACCGGGGAGCTGTTTTTT
15	-	TRBV19	TRBJ1-4	-	CASREGNSANEKLFF	TGTGCCAGTAGGGAGGGAAATTCAGCTAATGAAAAACTGTTTTTT
14	-	TRBV28	TRBJ2-3	-	CASSLRGMADTQYF	TGTGCCAGCAGTTTACGAGGTATGGCAGATACGCAGTATTTT
14	-	TRBV30	TRBJ2-6	-	CARKQASGANVLTF	TGTGCCCGTAAACAGGCCTCTGGGGCCAACGTCCTGACTTTC
13	-	TRBV2	TRBJ1-6	-	CASSELPNSPLHF	TGTGCCAGCAGTGAACTCCCTAATTCACCCCTCCACTTT
8	-	TRBV11-2	TRBJ1-2	-	CAQQGYTF	TGTGCCCAACAGGGCTACACCTTC
13	TRBD1	TRBV13	TRBJ1-2	-	CASSFDRGKGYTF	TGTGCCAGCAGCTTCGACAGGGGGAAAGGCTACACCTTC
14	-	TRBV5-1	TRBJ1-3	-	CASSLTGSLNTIYF	TGCGCCAGCAGCTTGACAGGGTCTTTGAACACCATATATTTT
12	-	TRBV30	TRBJ1-1	-	CAWSNMNTEAFF	TGTGCCTGGAGTAATATGAACACTGAAGCTTTCTTT
19	TRBD1	TRBV11-3	TRBJ1-3	-	CASSLEDRPQHDSGNTIYF	TGTGCCAGCAGCTTAGAGGACAGGCCCCAGCACGACTCTGGAAACACCATATATTTT
13	TRBD1	TRBV28	TRBJ1-1	-	CASSFGGQREAFF	TGTGCCAGCAGTTTCGGGGGACAGCGTGAAGCTTTCTTT
15	TRBD1	TRBV4-1	TRBJ2-1	-	CASSLAGTGANEQFF	TGCGCCAGCAGCCTCGCCGGGACAGGGGCGAATGAGCAGTTCTTC
15	-	TRBV7-2	TRBJ2-1	-	CASSRGTGTRNEQFF	TGTGCCAGCAGCCGGGGGACCGGAACGAGGAATGAGCAGTTCTTC
12	TRBD1	TRBV9	TRBJ1-5	-	CASSQGDQPQHF	TGTGCCAGCAGTCAGGGGGATCAGCCCCAGCATTTT
14	TRBD1	TRBV28	TRBJ2-7	-	CASRSGTGISKQYF	TGTGCCAGCAGATCCGGGACAGGGATAAGTAAGCAGTACTTC